The 13 T cell receptor beta chains presented below share a single source sample, sequenced in a study of blood T cell repertoires in COVID-19. Sequenced by immunoSEQ multiplex PCR; TCRdb stores in-frame clones only, minus some. The sample includes 200,000 to 250,000 clones, about 83% of them seen just once. Input material: PBMCs or T cells enriched from blood (not recorded which). These receptors were collected from a woman aged 40 to 50 who had recovered from COVID-19.

V and J are TRBV18 and TRBJ1-4; possible D gene TRBD1, 5 bases. CDR1 and CDR2 (germline): KGHSH, LQKENI. The germline V and J ends were trimmed by 3 bases and 5 bases, with 13 bases remaining between them. The CDR3 runs to 15 residues. The CDR3 DNA sequence: TGTGCCAGCTCACCTTCAACGGGGGAGAATGAAAAACTGTTTTTT. Amino acids: CASSPSTGENEKLFF.

The chain uses TRBV7-2 and TRBJ1-1; 7 nucleotides line up with TRBD1. From germline, CDR1 is SGHTA and CDR2 FQGNSA. The CDR3 extends over 17 amino acids. The V gene end was trimmed by 5 bases and the J gene end by 0 bases; junction bases not matched to a gene: 12. The CDR3 DNA reads TGTGCCAGCAGCCGTAAACAGGGGACGTCTATGAACACTGAAGCTTTCTTT. This codes for CASSRKQGTSMNTEAFF.

This chain links TRBV6-5 with TRBJ2-1; 8 bases fit TRBD2. The CDR3 extends over 16 amino acids. V lost 3 bases, J lost 4 bases, and 8 bases stayed unmatched. Per the germline V gene, CDR1 is MNHEY and CDR2 is SVGAGI. CDR3 nucleotides: TGTGCCAGCAGTTATAGCGGGGCTGGGACATACAATGAGCAGTTCTTC. Translation: CASSYSGAGTYNEQFF.

V usage is TRBV7-2 and J usage is TRBJ2-1; TRBD2 matches at 9 bases. This CDR3 is built from 16 residues. Trimming cost V 1 base and J 5 bases; bases outside gene matches: 6. The germline CDR1 and CDR2 sequences are SGHTA and FQGNSA. The CDR3 bases are TGTGCCAGCAGCTTAGATCTGACTAGCGGTAACAATGAGCAGTTCTTC. As protein: CASSLDLTSGNNEQFF.

This clone was detected ten times or more. The chain links TRBV10-3 to TRBJ2-1, with TRBD1 matching over 8 bases. This CDR3 has 15 amino acids. Germline trimming cut 6 bases from V and 0 bases from J; bases unmatched to any gene: 4. From germline, CDR1 is ENHRY and CDR2 SYGVKD. CDR3 residues: CAIRAGGNSYNEQFF. The CDR3 nucleotides read TGTGCCATCAGAGCAGGGGGCAACTCCTACAATGAGCAGTTCTTC.

The rearrangement links TRBV9 to TRBJ2-1, with a weak D call TRBD1 (5 bases). In germline, CDR1 is SGDLS, CDR2 YYNGEE. The CDR3 is 13 residues long. The germline V and J ends were trimmed by 3 bases and 5 bases, with 9 bases remaining between them. The CDR3 spells CASSADRDNEQFF. The CDR3 coding sequence is TGTGCCAGCAGCGCAGACAGAGACAATGAGCAGTTCTTC.

This clone is a singleton in its sample. This chain joins TRBV25-1 and TRBJ2-3, with D perhaps TRBD1 (5 bases). Trimming left V 6 bases short and J 1 base short, with 11 bases between. CDR3 size: 14 residues. Germline CDR1 and CDR2: MGHDK and SYGVNS. The CDR3 DNA is TGTGCCAGCAGCGCCTGGGGCGGCACAGATACGCAGTATTTT. This sequence encodes CASSAWGGTDTQYF.

This clone was counted once. The gene calls are TRBV7-2 and TRBJ2-5; 10 nucleotides agree with TRBD2. V lost 2 bases to trimming and J lost 2 bases; unmatched junction nucleotides: 11. Germline-derived CDR1 and CDR2 are SGHTA and FQGNSA. This CDR3 contains 18 residues. The CDR3 coding sequence is TGTGCCAGCAGCTTATTCTGGGGACTAGCGCTGCGGCAAGAGACCCAGTACTTC. This sequence encodes CASSLFWGLALRQETQYF.

This clone has just one count. The chain carries TRBV3-1 (or the pseudogene TRBV3-2) and TRBJ2-3; no clear D. The CDR3 extends over 15 amino acids. The germline V and J ends were trimmed by 1 base and 5 bases, with 13 bases remaining between them. Germline V gives CDR1 LGHDT, CDR2 YNNKEL (reference sequence). The DNA for the CDR3 is TGTGCCAGCAGCCAAGGATTTGCGGCGCGAGATACGCAGTATTTT. Residues: CASSQGFAARDTQYF.

The rearrangement uses TRBV5-1 and TRBJ2-1, with 11 bases aligning to TRBD2. J gave up 6 bases and V 3 bases, and 8 bases lay outside the gene matches. The length of the CDR3 is 16 residues. Per the germline V gene, CDR1 is SGHRS and CDR2 is YFSETQ. The CDR3 spells CASSSSTSGIGNEQFF. The CDR3 region has the DNA TGCGCCAGCAGCTCGTCGACTAGCGGGATTGGCAATGAGCAGTTCTTC.

This clone was seen only once. The chain couples TRBV28 to TRBJ2-5, with a possible D match to TRBD2 (7 bases). There are 15 residues in the CDR3. Per germline, CDR1 MDHEN and CDR2 SYDVKM. Between the trimmed V and J ends, which lost 5 bases and 5 bases, there was a span of 18 bases. The CDR3 sequence is CASSTPGGLRETQYF. Written as DNA, the CDR3 is TGTGCCAGCAGTACGCCGGGGGGCTTGCGGGAGACCCAGTACTTC.

This chain joins TRBV2 and TRBJ1-5; no clear D. This CDR3 is 14 amino acids long. V was cut by 4 bases and J by 2 bases, with 9 bases left in between. The V gene's germline CDR1 is SNHLY and CDR2 FYNNEI. CDR3 amino acids: CASSVSGGNQPQHF. CDR3 nucleotides: TGTGCCAGCAGTGTCAGTGGTGGCAATCAGCCCCAGCATTTT.

The chain joins TRBV28 to TRBJ1-4; 7 bases agree with TRBD1. V shed 6 bases, J shed 5 bases, and the junction held 6 bases outside the gene matches. CDR1 and CDR2 (germline): MDHEN, SYDVKM. This CDR3 is 14 amino acids long. This chain's CDR3 is CASSSFRGNEKLFF. Here the CDR3 DNA reads TGTGCCAGCAGCTCATTCAGGGGGAATGAAAAACTGTTTTTT.